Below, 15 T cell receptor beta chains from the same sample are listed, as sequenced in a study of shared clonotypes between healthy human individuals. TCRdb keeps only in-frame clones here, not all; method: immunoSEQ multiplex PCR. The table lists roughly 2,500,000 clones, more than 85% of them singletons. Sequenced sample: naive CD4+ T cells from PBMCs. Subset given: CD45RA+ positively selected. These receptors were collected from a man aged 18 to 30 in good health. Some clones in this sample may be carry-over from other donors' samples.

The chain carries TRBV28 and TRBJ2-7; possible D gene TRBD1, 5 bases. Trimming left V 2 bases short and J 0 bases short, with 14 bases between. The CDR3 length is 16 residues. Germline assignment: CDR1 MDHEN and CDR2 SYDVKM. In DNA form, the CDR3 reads TGTGCCAGCAGTTTAAGCCCTCGGCAGGGCTCCTACGAGCAGTACTTC. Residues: CASSLSPRQGSYEQYF. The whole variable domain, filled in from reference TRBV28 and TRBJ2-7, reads DVKVTQSSRYLVKRTGEKVFLECVQDMDHENMFWYRQDPGLGLRLIYFSYDVKMKEKGDIPEGYSVSREKKERFSLILESASTNQTSMYLCASSLSPRQGSYEQYFGPGTRLTVT.

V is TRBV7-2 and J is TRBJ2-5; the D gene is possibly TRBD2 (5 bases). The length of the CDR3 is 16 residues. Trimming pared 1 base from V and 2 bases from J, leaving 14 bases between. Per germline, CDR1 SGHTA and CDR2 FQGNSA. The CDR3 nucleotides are TGTGCCAGCAGCTTAGGTCCCACGGCGGGTCAAGAGACCCAGTACTTC. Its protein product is CASSLGPTAGQETQYF.

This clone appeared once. CDR3 in DNA: TGTGCCAGCAGCTTGAGGGGGTCAGATACGCAGTATTTT. It translates to CASSLRGSDTQYF. This chain links TRBV7-9 with TRBJ2-3; TRBD1 is a possible D gene (6 bases). The CDR3 is made up of 13 amino acids. With 3 bases removed from V and 4 bases from J, the gap between germline ends came to 8 bases. Germline CDR1 is SEHNR and CDR2 is FQNEAQ (reference sequence). Together with reference TRBV7-9 and TRBJ2-3, the CDR3 gives the full variable domain: DTGVSQNPRHKITKRGQNVTFRCDPISEHNRLYWYRQTLGQGPEFLTYFQNEAQLEKSRLLSDRFSAERPKGSFSTLEIQRTEQGDSAMYLCASSLRGSDTQYFGPGTRLTVL.

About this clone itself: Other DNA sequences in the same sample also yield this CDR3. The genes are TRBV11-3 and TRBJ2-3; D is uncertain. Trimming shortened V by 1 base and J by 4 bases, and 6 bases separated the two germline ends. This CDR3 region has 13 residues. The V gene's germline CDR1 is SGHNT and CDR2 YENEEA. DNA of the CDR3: TGTGCCAGCAGCTTAGGGCCCGCAGATACGCAGTATTTT. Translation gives CASSLGPADTQYF.

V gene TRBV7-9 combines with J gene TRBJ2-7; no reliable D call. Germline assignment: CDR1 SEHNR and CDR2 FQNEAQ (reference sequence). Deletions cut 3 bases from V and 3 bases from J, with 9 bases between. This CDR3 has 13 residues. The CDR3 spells CASSFTGYYEQYF. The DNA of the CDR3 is TGTGCCAGCAGCTTCACCGGATACTACGAGCAGTACTTC.

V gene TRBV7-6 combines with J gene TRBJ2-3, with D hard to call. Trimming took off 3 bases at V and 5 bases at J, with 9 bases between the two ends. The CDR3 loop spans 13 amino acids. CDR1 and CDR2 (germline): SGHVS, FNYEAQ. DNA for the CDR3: TGTGCCAGCAGCTTCCTCGCGAAAGATACGCAGTATTTT. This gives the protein CASSFLAKDTQYF.

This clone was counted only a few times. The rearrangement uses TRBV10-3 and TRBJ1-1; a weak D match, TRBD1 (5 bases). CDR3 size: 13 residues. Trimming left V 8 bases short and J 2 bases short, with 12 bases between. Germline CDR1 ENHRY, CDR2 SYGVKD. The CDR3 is CAIAWTTNTEAFF. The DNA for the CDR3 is TGTGCCATCGCATGGACAACTAACACTGAAGCTTTCTTT.

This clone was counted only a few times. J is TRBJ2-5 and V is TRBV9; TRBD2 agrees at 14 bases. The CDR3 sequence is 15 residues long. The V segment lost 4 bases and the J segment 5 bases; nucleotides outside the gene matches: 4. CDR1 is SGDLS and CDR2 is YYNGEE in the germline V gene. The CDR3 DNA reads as TGTGCCAGCAGCCCGACTAGCGGGAGGGGGGAGACCCAGTACTTC. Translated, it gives CASSPTSGRGETQYF.

The CDR3 coding sequence is TGTGCCAGCAGTTTAGCGGGGACAGGGGGGATTCAGCCCCAGCATTTT. Its translation is CASSLAGTGGIQPQHF. This sequence joins TRBV28 and TRBJ1-5; TRBD1 agrees at 11 bases. The CDR3 is 16 amino acids. CDR1 MDHEN and CDR2 SYDVKM come from the germline V gene. With 2 bases clipped from V and 6 bases from J, the junction kept 6 bases outside the gene matches.

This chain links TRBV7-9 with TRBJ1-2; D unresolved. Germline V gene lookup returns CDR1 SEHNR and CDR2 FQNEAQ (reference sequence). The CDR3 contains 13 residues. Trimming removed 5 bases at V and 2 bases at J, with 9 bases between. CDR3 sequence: CASSKDSNYGYTF. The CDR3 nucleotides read TGTGCCAGCAGCAAGGATTCAAACTATGGCTACACCTTC.

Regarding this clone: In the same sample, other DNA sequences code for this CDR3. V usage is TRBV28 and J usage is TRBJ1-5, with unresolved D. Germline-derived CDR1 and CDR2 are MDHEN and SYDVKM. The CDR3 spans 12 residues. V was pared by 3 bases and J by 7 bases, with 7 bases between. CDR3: CASSLFRQPQHF. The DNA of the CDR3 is TGTGCCAGCAGTTTGTTTCGGCAGCCCCAGCATTTT.

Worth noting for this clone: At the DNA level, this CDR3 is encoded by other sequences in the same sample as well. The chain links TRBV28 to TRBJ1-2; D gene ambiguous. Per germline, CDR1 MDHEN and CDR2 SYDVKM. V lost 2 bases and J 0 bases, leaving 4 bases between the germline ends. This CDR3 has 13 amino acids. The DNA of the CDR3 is TGTGCCAGCAGTTTAACGACTAACTATGGCTACACCTTC. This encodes CASSLTTNYGYTF.

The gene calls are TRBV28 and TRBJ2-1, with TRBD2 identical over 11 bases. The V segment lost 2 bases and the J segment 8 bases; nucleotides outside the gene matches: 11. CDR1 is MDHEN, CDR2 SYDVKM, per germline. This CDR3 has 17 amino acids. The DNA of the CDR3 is TGTGCCAGCAGTTTAGAGAAACTAGCGGGAGTTTCCGATGAGCAGTTCTTC. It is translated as CASSLEKLAGVSDEQFF.

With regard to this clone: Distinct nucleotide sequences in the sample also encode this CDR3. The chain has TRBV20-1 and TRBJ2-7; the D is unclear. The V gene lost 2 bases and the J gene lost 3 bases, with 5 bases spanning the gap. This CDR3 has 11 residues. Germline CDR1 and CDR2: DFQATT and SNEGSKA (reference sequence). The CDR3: CSARSGYEQYF. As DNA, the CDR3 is TGCAGTGCTAGAAGTGGCTACGAGCAGTACTTC.

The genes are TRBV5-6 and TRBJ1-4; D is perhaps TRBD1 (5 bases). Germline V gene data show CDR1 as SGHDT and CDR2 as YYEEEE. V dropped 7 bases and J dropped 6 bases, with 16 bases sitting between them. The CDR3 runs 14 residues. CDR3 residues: CASSRGGVDEKLFF. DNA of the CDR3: TGTGCCAGCTCGAGGGGAGGGGTTGATGAAAAACTGTTTTTT.